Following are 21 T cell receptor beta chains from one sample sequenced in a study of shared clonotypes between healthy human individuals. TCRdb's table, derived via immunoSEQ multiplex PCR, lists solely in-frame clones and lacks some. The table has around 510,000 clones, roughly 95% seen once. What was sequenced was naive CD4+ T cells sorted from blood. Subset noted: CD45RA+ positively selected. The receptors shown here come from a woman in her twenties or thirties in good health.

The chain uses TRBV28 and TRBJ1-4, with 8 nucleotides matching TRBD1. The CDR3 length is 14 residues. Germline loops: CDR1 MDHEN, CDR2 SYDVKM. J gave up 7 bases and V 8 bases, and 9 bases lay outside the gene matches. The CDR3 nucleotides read TGTGCCAGCGGCACTCAGGGGGCAGGTGAAAAACTGTTTTTT. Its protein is CASGTQGAGEKLFF.

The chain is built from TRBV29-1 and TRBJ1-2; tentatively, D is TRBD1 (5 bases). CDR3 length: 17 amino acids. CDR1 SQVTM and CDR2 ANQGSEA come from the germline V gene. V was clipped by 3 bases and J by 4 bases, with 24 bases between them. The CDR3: CSVEPAGRVYEGYGYTF. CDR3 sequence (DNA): TGCAGCGTTGAGCCTGCGGGCAGGGTGTACGAGGGCTATGGCTACACCTTC.

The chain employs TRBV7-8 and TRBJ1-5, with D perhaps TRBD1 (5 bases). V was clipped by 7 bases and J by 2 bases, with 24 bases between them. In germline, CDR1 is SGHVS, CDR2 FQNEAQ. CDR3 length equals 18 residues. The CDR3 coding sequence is TGTGCCAGCACCATGGGTCCAGGGCAGGTTGATGGCAATCAGCCCCAGCATTTT. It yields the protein CASTMGPGQVDGNQPQHF. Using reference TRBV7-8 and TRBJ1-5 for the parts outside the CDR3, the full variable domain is GAGVSQSPRYKVAKRGQDVALRCDPISGHVSLFWYQQALGQGPEFLTYFQNEAQLDKSGLPSDRFFAERPEGSVSTLKIQRTQQEDSAVYLCASTMGPGQVDGNQPQHFGDGTRLSIL.

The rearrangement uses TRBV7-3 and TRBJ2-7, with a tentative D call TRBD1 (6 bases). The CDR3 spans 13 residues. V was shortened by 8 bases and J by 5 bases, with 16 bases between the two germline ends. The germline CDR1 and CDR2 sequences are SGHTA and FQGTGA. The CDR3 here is CASASGAFDEQYF. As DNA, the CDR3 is TGTGCCAGCGCCTCAGGGGCCTTCGACGAGCAGTACTTC.

The CDR3 sequence is CASSPPRGGLQETQYF. The CDR3 region has the DNA TGTGCCAGCAGCCCCCCCCGCGGCGGACTACAAGAGACCCAGTACTTC. The chain carries TRBV7-2 and TRBJ2-5; D might be TRBD2 (6 bases). Germline CDR1 and CDR2: SGHTA and FQGNSA. The CDR3 covers 16 residues. The V gene lost 5 bases and the J gene lost 2 bases, with 18 bases spanning the gap.

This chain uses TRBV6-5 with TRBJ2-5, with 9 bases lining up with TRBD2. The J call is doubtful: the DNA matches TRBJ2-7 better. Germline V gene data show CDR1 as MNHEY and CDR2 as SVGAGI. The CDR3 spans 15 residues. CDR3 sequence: CASSYRGLAQDEQYF. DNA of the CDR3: TGTGCCAGCAGTTACAGGGGACTAGCTCAAGACGAGCAGTACTTC.

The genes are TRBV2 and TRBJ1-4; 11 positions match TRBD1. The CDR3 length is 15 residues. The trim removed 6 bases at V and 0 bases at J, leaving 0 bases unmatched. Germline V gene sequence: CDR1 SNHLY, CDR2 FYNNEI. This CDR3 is CASRGQGATNEKLFF. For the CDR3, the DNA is TGTGCCAGCAGGGGACAGGGGGCAACTAATGAAAAACTGTTTTTT. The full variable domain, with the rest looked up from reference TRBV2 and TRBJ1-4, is EPEVTQTPSHQVTQMGQEVILRCVPISNHLYFYWYRQILGQKVEFLVSFYNNEISEKSEIFDDQFSVERPDGSNFTLKIRSTKLEDSAMYFCASRGQGATNEKLFFGSGTQLSVL.

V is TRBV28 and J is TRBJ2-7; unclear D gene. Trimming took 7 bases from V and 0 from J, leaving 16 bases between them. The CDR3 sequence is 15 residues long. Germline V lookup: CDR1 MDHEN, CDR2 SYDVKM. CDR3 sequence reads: CASNPAGKSSYEQYF. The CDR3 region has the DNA TGTGCCAGCAACCCGGCAGGTAAGAGCTCCTACGAGCAGTACTTC.

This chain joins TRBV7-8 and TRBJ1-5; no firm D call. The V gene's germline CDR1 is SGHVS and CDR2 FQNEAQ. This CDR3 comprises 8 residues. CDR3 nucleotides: TGTGACAAAGAGCCCCAGCATTTT. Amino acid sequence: CDKEPQHF. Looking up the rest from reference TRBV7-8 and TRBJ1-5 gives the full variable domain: GAGVSQSPRYKVAKRGQDVALRCDPISGHVSLFWYQQALGQGPEFLTYFQNEAQLDKSGLPSDRFFAERPEGSVSTLKIQRTQQEDSAVYLCDKEPQHFGDGTRLSIL.

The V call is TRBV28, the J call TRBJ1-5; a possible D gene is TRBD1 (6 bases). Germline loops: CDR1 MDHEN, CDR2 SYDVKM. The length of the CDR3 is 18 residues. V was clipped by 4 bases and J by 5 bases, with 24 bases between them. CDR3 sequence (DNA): TGTGCCAGCAGTTCCTACATAACCCAGGGGACCACCGATCAGCCCCAGCATTTT. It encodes CASSSYITQGTTDQPQHF.

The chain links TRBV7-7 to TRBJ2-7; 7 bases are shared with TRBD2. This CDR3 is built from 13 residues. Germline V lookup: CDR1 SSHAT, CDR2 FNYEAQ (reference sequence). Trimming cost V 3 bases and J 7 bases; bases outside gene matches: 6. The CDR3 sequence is CASSFAGVEEQYF. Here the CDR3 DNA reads TGTGCCAGCAGCTTTGCGGGAGTAGAGGAGCAGTACTTC.

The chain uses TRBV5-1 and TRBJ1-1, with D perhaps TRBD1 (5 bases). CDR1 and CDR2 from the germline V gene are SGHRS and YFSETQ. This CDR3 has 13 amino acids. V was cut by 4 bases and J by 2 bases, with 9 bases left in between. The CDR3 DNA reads TGCGCCAGCAGCCAGGGAATCAACACTGAAGCTTTCTTT. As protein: CASSQGINTEAFF.

CDR3: CASSQIAGQETQYF. As DNA, the CDR3 is TGTGCCAGCAGTCAGATAGCGGGGCAAGAGACCCAGTACTTC. V usage is TRBV27 and J usage is TRBJ2-5; 8 bases agree with TRBD2. The CDR3 runs to 14 residues. V lost 5 bases and J lost 2; bases outside the gene matches: 4. Per germline, CDR1 MNHEY and CDR2 SMNVEV (reference sequence).

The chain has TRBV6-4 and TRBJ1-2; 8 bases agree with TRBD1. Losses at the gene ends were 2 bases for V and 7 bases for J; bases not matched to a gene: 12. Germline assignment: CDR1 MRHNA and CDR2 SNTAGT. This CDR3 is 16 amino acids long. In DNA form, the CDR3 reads TGTGCCAGCAGTGACCTCCCTTGGACAGGGAAAGGTGGCTACACCTTC. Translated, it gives CASSDLPWTGKGGYTF.

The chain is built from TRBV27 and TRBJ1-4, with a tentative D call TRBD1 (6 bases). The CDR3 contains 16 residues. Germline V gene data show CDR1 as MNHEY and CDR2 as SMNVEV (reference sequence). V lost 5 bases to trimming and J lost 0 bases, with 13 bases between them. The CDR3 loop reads CASSPRTASTNEKLFF. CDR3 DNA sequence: TGTGCCAGCAGTCCTCGGACAGCTTCAACTAATGAAAAACTGTTTTTT.

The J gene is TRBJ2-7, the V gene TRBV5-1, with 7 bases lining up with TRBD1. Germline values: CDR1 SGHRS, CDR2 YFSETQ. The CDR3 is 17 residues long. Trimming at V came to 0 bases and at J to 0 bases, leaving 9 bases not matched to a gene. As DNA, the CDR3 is TGCGCCAGCAGCTTGGAACCAGGGACAGCGAGCTCCTACGAGCAGTACTTC. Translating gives CASSLEPGTASSYEQYF.

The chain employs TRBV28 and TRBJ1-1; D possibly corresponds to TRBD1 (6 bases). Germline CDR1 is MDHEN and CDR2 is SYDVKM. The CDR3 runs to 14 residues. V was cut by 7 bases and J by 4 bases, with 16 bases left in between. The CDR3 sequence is CASIGQGSFTEAFF. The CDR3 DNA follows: TGTGCCAGCATCGGGCAGGGGAGTTTCACTGAAGCTTTCTTT. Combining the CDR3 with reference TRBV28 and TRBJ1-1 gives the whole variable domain DVKVTQSSRYLVKRTGEKVFLECVQDMDHENMFWYRQDPGLGLRLIYFSYDVKMKEKGDIPEGYSVSREKKERFSLILESASTNQTSMYLCASIGQGSFTEAFFGQGTRLTVV.

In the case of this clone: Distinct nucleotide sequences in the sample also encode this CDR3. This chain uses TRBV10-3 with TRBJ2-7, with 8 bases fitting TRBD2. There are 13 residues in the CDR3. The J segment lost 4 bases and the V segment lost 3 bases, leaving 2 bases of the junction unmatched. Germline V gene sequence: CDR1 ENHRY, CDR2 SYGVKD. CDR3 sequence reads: CAISEREGYEQYF. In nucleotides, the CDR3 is TGTGCCATCAGTGAACGGGAGGGTTACGAGCAGTACTTC.

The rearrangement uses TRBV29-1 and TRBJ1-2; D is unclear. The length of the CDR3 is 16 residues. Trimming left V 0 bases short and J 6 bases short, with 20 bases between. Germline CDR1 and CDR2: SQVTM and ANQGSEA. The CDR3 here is CSVEDLGVPAWNGYTF. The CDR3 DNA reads TGCAGCGTTGAAGATCTGGGAGTTCCGGCTTGGAATGGCTACACCTTC.

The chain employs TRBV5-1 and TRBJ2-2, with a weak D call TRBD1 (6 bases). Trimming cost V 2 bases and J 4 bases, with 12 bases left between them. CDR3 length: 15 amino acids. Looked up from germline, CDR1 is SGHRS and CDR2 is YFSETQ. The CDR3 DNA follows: TGCGCCAGCAGCTTCAGGGGAGCAGGCACCGGGGAGCTGTTTTTT. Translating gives CASSFRGAGTGELFF.

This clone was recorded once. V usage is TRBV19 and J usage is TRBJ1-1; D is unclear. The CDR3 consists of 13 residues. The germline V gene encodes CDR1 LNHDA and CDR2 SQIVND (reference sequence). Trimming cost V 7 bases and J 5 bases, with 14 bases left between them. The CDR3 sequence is CASMVGSKTEAFF. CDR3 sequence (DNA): TGTGCCAGTATGGTTGGTAGTAAGACTGAAGCTTTCTTT.